This passage covers 32 T cell receptor beta chains from one sample sequenced in a study of Tregs in tolerant kidney transplant recipients. Related graft donors supplied nonmyeloablative bone marrow transplants, and mixed chimerism was transient. Sequenced by immunoSEQ multiplex PCR; TCRdb stores in-frame clones only, minus some. The sample has tens of thousands of clones; roughly 93% are singletons. Sequencing used CD4+ T cells from blood (PBMCs), obtained 12 months after the transplant. The origin of the receptors is a human patient who received a combined kidney and bone marrow transplant. T cells may partly derive from the graft donor.

V is TRBV6-1 and J is TRBJ2-3; 7 nucleotides line up with TRBD1. The J segment lost 2 bases and the V segment lost 4 bases, leaving 6 bases of the junction unmatched. The CDR3 has 15 residues. The V gene's germline CDR1 is MNHNS and CDR2 SASEGT. The CDR3 loop reads CASSAVGQTTDTQYF. The CDR3 nucleotides are TGTGCCAGCAGTGCGGTGGGACAGACCACAGATACGCAGTATTTT.

This chain joins TRBV28 and TRBJ2-2; 7 bases are a match to TRBD2. The V gene's germline CDR1 is MDHEN and CDR2 SYDVKM. This CDR3 is 15 amino acids long. J gave up 2 bases and V 8 bases, and 8 bases lay outside the gene matches. For the CDR3, the DNA is TGTGCCAGCTGGACCGGGACTAAAAACACCGGGGAGCTGTTTTTT. Residues: CASWTGTKNTGELFF.

J is TRBJ1-2 and V is TRBV7-8; 7 bases agree with TRBD1. Per the germline V gene, CDR1 is SGHVS and CDR2 is FQNEAQ. With 0 bases clipped from V and 6 bases from J, the junction kept 16 bases outside the gene matches. CDR3 length: 18 residues. CDR3 amino acids: CASSLAGIVGGKVDGYTF. CDR3 DNA sequence: TGTGCCAGCAGCTTAGCCGGGATCGTAGGGGGCAAAGTTGATGGCTACACCTTC.

This rearrangement joins TRBV7-8 to TRBJ2-4, with D perhaps TRBD1 (5 bases). Trimming took off 5 bases at V and 0 bases at J, with 14 bases between the two ends. The CDR3 extends over 16 amino acids. Germline-derived CDR1 and CDR2 are SGHVS and FQNEAQ. The CDR3 DNA is TGTGCCAGCAGCCATGATTTGACAGTAGCCAAAAACATTCAGTACTTC. This encodes CASSHDLTVAKNIQYF.

The V and J genes are TRBV7-2 and TRBJ2-5; 8 bases match TRBD2. From germline, CDR1 is SGHTA and CDR2 FQGNSA. This CDR3 region has 16 residues. J lost 5 bases, V lost 1 base, and 9 bases had no gene match. The CDR3 protein is CASSLVFTSGRETQYF. CDR3 nucleotide sequence: TGTGCCAGCAGCTTAGTATTCACTAGCGGCCGGGAGACCCAGTACTTC.

The rearrangement links TRBV6-5 to TRBJ1-1, with no clear D. V was cut by 0 bases and J by 4 bases, with 12 bases left in between. Germline V CDR1 and CDR2: MNHEY, SVGAGI. CDR3 length: 15 amino acids. The CDR3 sequence: CASSYSTRVGTEAFF. CDR3 DNA sequence: TGTGCCAGCAGTTACTCGACGCGGGTGGGCACTGAAGCTTTCTTT.

V and J are TRBV11-2 and TRBJ2-2, with D possibly matching TRBD1 (5 bases). The length of the CDR3 is 18 residues. Trimming took off 2 bases at V and 5 bases at J, with 21 bases between the two ends. Germline V gene sequence: CDR1 SGHAT, CDR2 FQNNGV. The CDR3 nucleotides are TGTGCCAGCAGCTTACAAGGGGTGCGGTCAGAACTTACCGGGGAGCTGTTTTTT. Residues: CASSLQGVRSELTGELFF. Combining the CDR3 with reference TRBV11-2 and TRBJ2-2 gives the whole variable domain EAGVAQSPRYKIIEKRQSVAFWCNPISGHATLYWYQQILGQGPKLLIQFQNNGVVDDSQLPKDRFSAERLKGVDSTLKIQPAKLEDSAVYLCASSLQGVRSELTGELFFGEGSRLTVL.

Turning to this clone: The sample contains more than one DNA sequence encoding this CDR3. The chain combines TRBV4-2 with TRBJ1-6; 7 bases match TRBD1. The junction had 13 bases not matched to a gene; V was cut back by 7 bases and J by 7 bases. Germline assignment: CDR1 LGHNA and CDR2 YNFKEQ. This CDR3 contains 16 residues. CDR3 protein: CASMGTAYTINSPLHF. CDR3 sequence (DNA): TGTGCCAGCATGGGGACAGCCTATACTATAAATTCACCCCTCCACTTT.

The chain couples TRBV5-5 to TRBJ2-7; 8 positions agree with TRBD1. This CDR3 is 15 amino acids long. V was pared by 4 bases and J by 4 bases, with 10 bases of the junction left unmatched. The V gene's germline CDR1 is SGHKS and CDR2 YYEKEE (reference sequence). The CDR3 protein is CASSGTTGDTYEQYF. In nucleotides, the CDR3 is TGTGCCAGCAGCGGTACGACAGGGGATACATACGAGCAGTACTTC.

The V gene is TRBV9, the J gene TRBJ1-1; D may be TRBD1 (6 bases). CDR1 SGDLS and CDR2 YYNGEE come from the germline V gene. Trimming took 1 base from V and 3 from J, leaving 10 bases between them. This CDR3 has 14 amino acids. Here the CDR3 reads CASSVRDTHTEAFF. For the CDR3, the DNA is TGTGCCAGCAGCGTAAGGGACACACACACTGAAGCTTTCTTT.

The chain employs TRBV5-1 and TRBJ1-2, with 9 nucleotides matching TRBD1. The CDR3 is made up of 14 amino acids. In germline, CDR1 is SGHRS, CDR2 YFSETQ. The trim removed 5 bases at V and 6 bases at J, leaving 8 bases unmatched. The CDR3 sequence is CASRPTQGAHGYTF. The CDR3 DNA reads as TGCGCCAGCAGACCGACACAGGGGGCCCATGGCTACACCTTC.

V usage is TRBV6-5 and J usage is TRBJ1-1, with a tentative D call TRBD1 (5 bases). The CDR3 is 16 residues long. The V gene lost 2 bases and the J gene lost 4 bases, with 17 bases spanning the gap. CDR1 MNHEY and CDR2 SVGAGI come from the germline V gene. CDR3 residues: CASSYQGKTSATEAFF. CDR3 nucleotides: TGTGCCAGCAGTTACCAGGGAAAAACGTCGGCCACTGAAGCTTTCTTT.

The chain couples TRBV4-3 to TRBJ2-7; no clear D. The CDR3 is 15 residues long. Germline CDR1 is LGHNA and CDR2 is YSLEER. The V end was cut by 0 bases, the J end by 6 bases, with 15 bases between. The CDR3 reads CASSQERHGFVEQYF. In DNA, the CDR3 is TGCGCCAGCAGCCAAGAAAGGCACGGGTTTGTCGAGCAGTACTTC.

CDR3 in DNA: TGTGCCAGCACAGGGGGCTTTGGTGAAAAACTGTTTTTT. Translating gives CASTGGFGEKLFF. The chain combines TRBV19 with TRBJ1-4; TRBD1 agrees at 9 bases. The V segment lost 9 bases and the J segment 7 bases; nucleotides outside the gene matches: 6. Per germline, CDR1 LNHDA and CDR2 SQIVND (reference sequence). This CDR3 contains 13 residues.

V usage is TRBV11-3 and J usage is TRBJ2-5; D is perhaps TRBD1 (6 bases). Germline V gives CDR1 SGHNT, CDR2 YENEEA. The CDR3 contains 14 residues. Deletions cut 6 bases from V and 4 bases from J, with 15 bases between. The CDR3 DNA follows: TGTGCCAGCAGTCTATTTACAGGGAGAGAGACCCAGTACTTC. It codes for CASSLFTGRETQYF.

The chain is built from TRBV5-1 and TRBJ2-1, with D maybe TRBD1 (6 bases). CDR1 is SGHRS, CDR2 YFSETQ, per germline. This CDR3 is built from 14 residues. V was shortened by 3 bases and J by 9 bases, with 16 bases between the two germline ends. The CDR3 region has the DNA TGCGCCAGCAGCTGGCAAGACAGGATCGTTGAGCAGTTCTTC. The encoded protein is CASSWQDRIVEQFF.

The V gene is TRBV30, the J gene TRBJ1-5; D remains unclear. The CDR3 sequence is 13 residues long. CDR1 is GTSNPN and CDR2 is SVGIG in the germline V gene (reference sequence). The V and J ends lost 3 bases and 10 bases respectively, with 16 bases between them. Written as DNA, the CDR3 is TGTGCCTGGAGCTCTGGACTGCAGGTCCCCCAGCATTTT. Residues: CAWSSGLQVPQHF.

The chain recombines TRBV11-2 with TRBJ2-2; perhaps TRBD2 as D (7 bases). Deletions cut 5 bases from V and 4 bases from J, with 17 bases between. CDR1 SGHAT and CDR2 FQNNGV come from the germline V gene. The CDR3 has 16 amino acids. CDR3 bases: TGTGCCAGCAGCGCAATCGGACAGCGGGGCACCGGGGAGCTGTTTTTT. Amino acids: CASSAIGQRGTGELFF. Combining the CDR3 with reference TRBV11-2 and TRBJ2-2 gives the whole variable domain EAGVAQSPRYKIIEKRQSVAFWCNPISGHATLYWYQQILGQGPKLLIQFQNNGVVDDSQLPKDRFSAERLKGVDSTLKIQPAKLEDSAVYLCASSAIGQRGTGELFFGEGSRLTVL.

CDR3 sequence: CASSPGQSYEQYF. CDR3 in DNA: TGTGCCAGCTCACCCGGACAGTCCTACGAGCAGTACTTC. V and J are TRBV18 and TRBJ2-7, with D perhaps matching TRBD1 (6 bases). V was shortened by 3 bases and J by 1 base, with 7 bases between the two germline ends. The germline CDR1 and CDR2 sequences are KGHSH and LQKENI. There are 13 residues in the CDR3. Drawing the rest from reference TRBV18 and TRBJ2-7, the complete variable domain is NAGVMQNPRHLVRRRGQEARLRCSPMKGHSHVYWYRQLPEEGLKFMVYLQKENIIDESGMPKERFSAEFPKEGPSILRIQQVVRGDSAAYFCASSPGQSYEQYFGPGTRLTVT.

The V gene is TRBV11-1, the J gene TRBJ2-1, with 7 bases matching TRBD1. CDR3 length equals 15 residues. V lost 2 bases to trimming and J lost 8 bases; unmatched junction nucleotides: 9. The germline gives CDR1 SGHAT, CDR2 FQDESV (reference sequence). The chain's CDR3 is CASSLTSTGMDEQFF. CDR3 DNA sequence: TGTGCCAGCAGCTTAACTTCGACAGGGATGGATGAGCAGTTCTTC.

The chain couples TRBV4-2 to TRBJ1-3, with D maybe TRBD1 (5 bases). The CDR3 has 15 residues. The germline gives CDR1 LGHNA, CDR2 YNFKEQ. V gave up 6 bases and J gave up 3 bases, with 15 bases separating them. CDR3 coding DNA: TGTGCCAGCAGTCAGGGATTCGGAAGTGGAAACACCATATATTTT. Its translation: CASSQGFGSGNTIYF.

Turning to this clone: The sample holds other DNA sequences that translate to the same CDR3. V is TRBV18 and J is TRBJ1-6; D is possibly TRBD1 (5 bases). This CDR3 is 13 amino acids long. The ends were cut back, 2 bases at V and 7 bases at J, with 6 bases in the middle. Germline V CDR1 and CDR2: KGHSH, LQKENI. CDR3 nucleotide sequence: TGTGCCAGCTCACCAGGGGGGAATTCACCCCTCCACTTT. It is translated as CASSPGGNSPLHF.

V usage is TRBV18 and J usage is TRBJ2-1, with TRBD1 matching 8 bases. Germline assignment: CDR1 KGHSH and CDR2 LQKENI. With V trimmed by 1 base and J by 3 bases, 2 bases remained unmatched. CDR3 size: 15 residues. The CDR3 sequence: CASSPQQGGYNEQFF. The CDR3 DNA is TGTGCCAGCTCACCACAACAGGGGGGCTACAATGAGCAGTTCTTC. The full variable domain, completed using reference TRBV18 and TRBJ2-1, is NAGVMQNPRHLVRRRGQEARLRCSPMKGHSHVYWYRQLPEEGLKFMVYLQKENIIDESGMPKERFSAEFPKEGPSILRIQQVVRGDSAAYFCASSPQQGGYNEQFFGPGTRLTVL.

This clone was counted a few times. The CDR3 DNA reads as TGTGCCAGCAGCCAACCAGGCGGGAGGTCGCTCAATGAGCAGTTCTTC. This translates into CASSQPGGRSLNEQFF. This rearrangement joins TRBV14 to TRBJ2-1; 8 nucleotides agree with TRBD2. This CDR3 has 16 residues. Trimming took 2 bases from V and 6 from J; bases not matched to a gene: 9. Germline V gives CDR1 SGHDN, CDR2 FVKESK.

The chain uses TRBV30 and TRBJ2-7, with D maybe TRBD2 (6 bases). The CDR3 is 15 residues long. V was shortened by 3 bases and J by 4 bases, with 19 bases between the two germline ends. Germline CDR1 GTSNPN, CDR2 SVGIG (reference sequence). CDR3 sequence (DNA): TGTGCCTGGAGAGCCCGGGACTGGATAACTTACGAGCAGTACTTC. Amino acid sequence: CAWRARDWITYEQYF. Full variable domain (missing parts from reference TRBV30 and TRBJ2-7): SQTIHQWPATLVQPVGSPLSLECTVEGTSNPNLYWYRQAAGRGLQLLFYSVGIGQISSEVPQNLSASRPQDRQFILSSKKLLLSDSGFYLCAWRARDWITYEQYFGPGTRLTVT.

The chain is built from TRBV6-5 and TRBJ2-3; 7 bases are shared with TRBD2. The CDR3 is 14 residues long. Germline CDR1 and CDR2: MNHEY and SVGAGI. V was pared by 7 bases and J by 3 bases, with 7 bases of the junction left unmatched. The CDR3, as DNA: TGTGCCAGCAAACTAGGGAGGGGAACAGATACGCAGTATTTT. Protein sequence: CASKLGRGTDTQYF.

The rearrangement joins TRBV9 to TRBJ2-3, with a possible D match to TRBD2 (5 bases). The CDR3 totals 14 residues. Germline V CDR1 and CDR2: SGDLS, YYNGEE. Trimming pared 0 bases from V and 6 bases from J, leaving 11 bases between. CDR3 sequence reads: CASSVVPIADTQYF. CDR3 sequence (DNA): TGTGCCAGCAGCGTAGTCCCTATAGCGGATACGCAGTATTTT.

The rearrangement uses TRBV18 and TRBJ2-1; no reliable D call. The CDR3 sequence is 14 residues long. The V gene lost 0 bases and the J gene lost 9 bases, with 12 bases spanning the gap. The germline V gene encodes CDR1 KGHSH and CDR2 LQKENI. The CDR3 here is CASSPPSAPTEQFF. For the CDR3, the DNA is TGTGCCAGCTCACCACCGAGCGCTCCCACTGAGCAGTTCTTC.

This clone was counted once. The J gene is TRBJ2-7, the V gene TRBV5-1, with 7 bases that match TRBD2. With 6 bases clipped from V and 0 bases from J, the junction kept 6 bases outside the gene matches. Germline-derived CDR1 and CDR2 are SGHRS and YFSETQ. The CDR3 runs 14 residues. CDR3 coding DNA: TGCGCCAGCAAAGCGGCTAGCGGCTCCTACGAGCAGTACTTC. Protein product: CASKAASGSYEQYF.

The chain combines TRBV27 with TRBJ2-7, with D perhaps matching TRBD2 (5 bases). V lost 6 bases and J lost 7, with 16 bases in between. The CDR3 spans 13 residues. The germline CDR1 and CDR2 sequences are MNHEY and SMNVEV (reference sequence). The CDR3 DNA follows: TGTGCCAGCAGCCCATCGTACCCGGGAGAGCAGTACTTC. Its translation: CASSPSYPGEQYF.

This chain links TRBV19 with TRBJ2-1; 7 nucleotides agree with TRBD2. The germline V gene has CDR1 LNHDA and CDR2 SQIVND (reference sequence). This CDR3 comprises 15 residues. V was clipped by 6 bases and J by 6 bases; unmatched bases: 11. CDR3 in amino acids: CASRPLADPVNEQFF. CDR3 nucleotides: TGTGCCAGTAGGCCCCTAGCGGACCCAGTCAATGAGCAGTTCTTC.

About this clone: The sample has other DNA sequences that encode this CDR3 too. The genes are TRBV19 and TRBJ1-6, with a tentative D call TRBD1 (5 bases). The CDR3 extends over 15 amino acids. Germline assignment: CDR1 LNHDA and CDR2 SQIVND (reference sequence). V was pared by 5 bases and J by 7 bases, with 15 bases between. The CDR3 sequence is CASSFIDSLNSPLHF. CDR3 nucleotides: TGTGCCAGTAGTTTCATCGACAGTCTCAATTCACCCCTCCACTTT.